These 7 T cell receptor beta chains were all obtained from the same sample, sequenced in a study of T cell changes during pregnancy in multiple sclerosis. TCRdb's copy holds only in-frame clones and misses some; the assay was immunoSEQ multiplex PCR. Of 55,000 to 70,000 clones in the sample, approximately 90% are singletons; the top ten hold approximately 2.1%. The specimen comprised peripheral blood, sampled in the first trimester of pregnancy. These receptors came from a female donor in good health, enrolled as a control in a pregnancy study.

V gene TRBV9 combines with J gene TRBJ2-2; 7 bases are a match to TRBD1. Germline CDR1 is SGDLS and CDR2 is YYNGEE. The CDR3 contains 16 residues. V shed 4 bases and J 3 bases; nucleotides not matched to a gene: 9. CDR3 loop: CASSPRQGPDTGELFF. In DNA form, the CDR3 reads TGTGCCAGCAGCCCCCGACAGGGTCCGGACACCGGGGAGCTGTTTTTT.

The chain employs TRBV5-1 and TRBJ1-1, with TRBD1 matching 7 bases. Germline V lookup: CDR1 SGHRS, CDR2 YFSETQ. Trimming took 0 bases from V and 6 from J; bases not matched to a gene: 5. The CDR3 spans 14 residues. CDR3 region: CASSLEQGTAEAFF. CDR3 bases: TGCGCCAGCAGCTTGGAACAGGGGACGGCTGAAGCTTTCTTT.

The chain recombines TRBV9 with TRBJ2-5, with D possibly TRBD2 on 7 matching bases. V lost 3 bases and J lost 2, with 14 bases in between. CDR3 length: 15 residues. CDR1 is SGDLS and CDR2 is YYNGEE in the germline V gene. In nucleotides, the CDR3 is TGTGCCAGCAGCGGACCCGGGGGGCCGCAAGAGACCCAGTACTTC. Amino acids: CASSGPGGPQETQYF. Variable domain in full (rest from reference TRBV9 and TRBJ2-5): DSGVTQTPKHLITATGQRVTLRCSPRSGDLSVYWYQQSLDQGLQFLIQYYNGEERAKGNILERFSAQQFPDLHSELNLSSLELGDSALYFCASSGPGGPQETQYFGPGTRLLVL.

The chain is built from TRBV10-1 and TRBJ2-7; perhaps TRBD2 as D (6 bases). CDR3 size: 13 residues. The V end was cut by 2 bases, the J end by 4 bases, with 9 bases between. In germline, CDR1 is WNHNN, CDR2 SYGVQD (reference sequence). CDR3 sequence reads: CASSERELYEQYF. CDR3 in DNA: TGCGCCAGCAGTGAGCGGGAGCTTTACGAGCAGTACTTC.

This rearrangement joins TRBV30 to TRBJ2-5; TRBD2 matches 7 bases. The CDR3 spans 17 residues. Losses at the gene ends were 0 bases for V and 1 base for J; bases not matched to a gene: 11. The germline V gene has CDR1 GTSNPN and CDR2 SVGIG (reference sequence). The chain's CDR3 is CAWSVKGFGRAQETQYF. CDR3 nucleotides: TGTGCCTGGAGTGTAAAGGGATTTGGGAGGGCCCAAGAGACCCAGTACTTC.

This clone was detected only a few times. The CDR3 nucleotides are TGTGCCAGCAGTTACACACAGGGGGGCCCCCTCCACTTT. Its protein product is CASSYTQGGPLHF. V and J are TRBV6-6 and TRBJ1-6, with TRBD1 matching 8 bases. CDR1 and CDR2 (germline): MNHNY, SVGAGI (reference sequence). Trimming removed 2 bases from V and 13 bases from J; junction bases left unmatched: 4. This CDR3 has 13 residues.

This clone was detected only once. The genes are TRBV7-3 and TRBJ2-2; TRBD2 might be the D (5 bases). The V gene's germline CDR1 is SGHTA and CDR2 FQGTGA. The CDR3 extends over 15 amino acids. The V gene lost 6 bases and the J gene lost 0 bases, with 11 bases spanning the gap. The CDR3 DNA sequence: TGTGCCAGCAGAAGGACTGGTACGAACACCGGGGAGCTGTTTTTT. Encoded protein: CASRRTGTNTGELFF.